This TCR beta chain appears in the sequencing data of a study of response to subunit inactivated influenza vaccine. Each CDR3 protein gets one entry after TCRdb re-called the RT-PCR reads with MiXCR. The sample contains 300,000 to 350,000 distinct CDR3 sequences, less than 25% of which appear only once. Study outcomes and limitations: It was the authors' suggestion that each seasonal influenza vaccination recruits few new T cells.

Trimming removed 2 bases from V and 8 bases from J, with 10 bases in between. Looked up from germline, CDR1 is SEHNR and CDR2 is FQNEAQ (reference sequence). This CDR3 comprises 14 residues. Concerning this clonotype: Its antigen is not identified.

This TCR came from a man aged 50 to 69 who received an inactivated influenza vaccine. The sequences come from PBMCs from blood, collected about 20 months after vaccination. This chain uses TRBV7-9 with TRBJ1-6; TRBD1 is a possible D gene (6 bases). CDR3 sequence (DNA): TGTGCCAGCAGCTTAATGGGGGCTTATTCACCCCTCCACTTT. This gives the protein CASSLMGAYSPLHF.